What follows are 32 T cell receptor beta chains derived from one specimen sequenced in a study of blood T cell repertoires in COVID-19. Repertoires were generated with immunoSEQ multiplex PCR, while TCRdb's copy carries only in-frame clones and drops some. The sample holds a few hundred thousand clones, around four fifths seen once. Sequencing used peripheral blood. The receptor source for this set is a woman in her 50s with acute or convalescent COVID-19.

For this clone: At one of its ends the junction is not consistent with the germline gene, which may arise from a read error. The CDR3 is CALRAALSYEQYF. The CDR3, as DNA: TGTGCCCTCAGGGCGGCACTTTCCTACGAGCAGTACTTC. This rearrangement joins TRBV10-3 to TRBJ2-7; possibly TRBD1 for D (5 bases). This CDR3 has 13 residues. CDR1 is ENHRY, CDR2 SYGVKD, per germline.

This chain connects TRBV30 to TRBJ2-1; TRBD1 matches at 8 bases. V lost 5 bases to trimming and J lost 4 bases; unmatched junction nucleotides: 7. This CDR3 spans 14 amino acids. Germline lookup yields CDR1 GTSNPN and CDR2 SVGIG (reference sequence). The CDR3 DNA reads as TGTGCCTGGGGCAGGGGGCAGTGGTACAATGAGCAGTTCTTC. It yields the protein CAWGRGQWYNEQFF.

The CDR3 nucleotides are TGTGCCAGCAGGGAGGACAGGTTGGATGAGCAGTTCTTC. Encoded protein: CASREDRLDEQFF. The chain uses TRBV2 and TRBJ2-1, with 7 bases aligning to TRBD1. The germline V gene has CDR1 SNHLY and CDR2 FYNNEI. The CDR3 covers 13 residues. The ends lost 6 bases at V and 8 bases at J; junction bases unmatched: 7.

V is TRBV5-5 and J is TRBJ1-1, with D tentatively TRBD1 (5 bases). Germline CDR1 is SGHKS and CDR2 is YYEKEE (reference sequence). The CDR3 totals 13 residues. Trimming removed 5 bases at V and 3 bases at J, with 11 bases between. The DNA for the CDR3 is TGTGCCAGCAGTGGTACAGGAGACACTGAAGCTTTCTTT. Translated, it gives CASSGTGDTEAFF.

The chain uses TRBV29-1 and TRBJ2-3; tentatively, D is TRBD2 (6 bases). The CDR3 runs 13 residues. Germline-derived CDR1 and CDR2 are SQVTM and ANQGSEA. V lost 1 base and J lost 4, with 9 bases in between. The CDR3 loop reads CSVEGRGPDTQYF. The CDR3 region has the DNA TGCAGCGTTGAAGGGAGGGGCCCAGATACGCAGTATTTT.

The J gene is TRBJ2-3, the V gene TRBV9; 13 bases are shared with TRBD2. Germline V lookup: CDR1 SGDLS, CDR2 YYNGEE. After removal of 0 bases from V and 3 bases from J, the junction contained 7 bases not matched to a gene. The CDR3 sequence is 18 residues long. The CDR3 coding sequence is TGTGCCAGCAGCGTAGATCTCCGACTAGCGGGAGGAACAGATACGCAGTATTTT. Protein sequence: CASSVDLRLAGGTDTQYF.

Only a few counts were recorded for this clone. The chain carries TRBV5-1 and TRBJ1-4; TRBD1 is a possible D gene (6 bases). CDR1 and CDR2 from the germline V gene are SGHRS and YFSETQ. This CDR3 comprises 14 residues. With 3 bases removed from V and 6 bases from J, the gap between germline ends came to 12 bases. CDR3 amino acids: CASSSTGWDEKLFF. The DNA of the CDR3 is TGCGCCAGCAGCTCGACAGGATGGGATGAAAAACTGTTTTTT.

The chain uses TRBV5-1 and TRBJ2-1; TRBD2 is a possible D gene (6 bases). The length of the CDR3 is 15 residues. Germline CDR1 SGHRS, CDR2 YFSETQ. Trimming shortened V by 0 bases and J by 4 bases, and 11 bases separated the two germline ends. DNA for the CDR3: TGCGCCAGCAGCTTGGTCGGGAGCGAATACAATGAGCAGTTCTTC. Amino acid sequence: CASSLVGSEYNEQFF. Filled out from reference TRBV5-1 and TRBJ2-1, the complete variable domain reads KAGVTQTPRYLIKTRGQQVTLSCSPISGHRSVSWYQQTPGQGLQFLFEYFSETQRNKGNFPGRFSGRQFSNSRSEMNVSTLELGDSALYLCASSLVGSEYNEQFFGPGTRLTVL.

The chain recombines TRBV3-1 (or the pseudogene TRBV3-2) with TRBJ1-6; D possibly corresponds to TRBD1 (5 bases). This CDR3 contains 14 residues. V was shortened by 0 bases and J by 12 bases, with 12 bases between the two germline ends. Germline CDR1 reads LGHDT; CDR2 reads YNNKEL (reference sequence). CDR3 DNA: TGTGCCAGCAGCCAAGATCGGGGGATGGGACCCCTCCACTTT. It translates to CASSQDRGMGPLHF.

This clone appeared a few times. J is TRBJ2-1 and V is TRBV5-1; D is perhaps TRBD1 (6 bases). Trimming took 4 bases from V and 4 from J, leaving 12 bases between them. The germline V gene has CDR1 SGHRS and CDR2 YFSETQ. The CDR3 contains 14 residues. DNA for the CDR3: TGCGCCAGCAGCCCTGTGACAGGTTACAATGAGCAGTTCTTC. This encodes CASSPVTGYNEQFF.

The rearrangement uses TRBV4-2 and TRBJ2-1; 8 bases line up with TRBD2. V lost 0 bases to trimming and J lost 7 bases; unmatched junction nucleotides: 5. CDR3 length: 15 amino acids. Germline CDR1 is LGHNA and CDR2 is YNFKEQ. CDR3 region: CASSQEFGGVNEQFF. The CDR3, as DNA: TGTGCCAGCAGCCAAGAGTTCGGGGGGGTAAATGAGCAGTTCTTC.

This clone has only a few counts. This chain joins TRBV4-3 and TRBJ2-7; 10 bases are shared with TRBD2. The V gene end was trimmed by 4 bases and the J gene end by 6 bases; junction bases not matched to a gene: 6. CDR1 is LGHNA and CDR2 is YSLEER in the germline V gene. The CDR3 loop spans 14 amino acids. DNA for the CDR3: TGCGCCAGCAGCCTGGGGGGGACTAGCGCCGAGCAGTACTTC. Encoded protein: CASSLGGTSAEQYF.

This chain connects TRBV3-1 (or the pseudogene TRBV3-2) to TRBJ1-1; D is ambiguous. The V end was cut by 3 bases, the J end by 2 bases, with 13 bases between. The CDR3 totals 15 residues. The germline CDR1 and CDR2 sequences are LGHDT and YNNKEL (reference sequence). CDR3 loop: CASSHSTLTNTEAFF. CDR3 in DNA: TGTGCCAGCAGCCACTCAACTCTGACAAACACTGAAGCTTTCTTT.

The J gene is TRBJ1-2, the V gene TRBV5-1, with D hard to call. The V gene lost 0 bases and the J gene lost 0 bases, with 9 bases spanning the gap. Germline V gives CDR1 SGHRS, CDR2 YFSETQ. This CDR3 has 15 residues. This chain's CDR3 is CASSLVASTNYGYTF. The CDR3 DNA reads as TGCGCCAGCAGCTTGGTGGCATCAACTAACTATGGCTACACCTTC.

This chain links TRBV28 with TRBJ1-2; D ambiguous. V was pared by 6 bases and J by 4 bases, with 18 bases between. The CDR3 runs 15 residues. Per the germline V gene, CDR1 is MDHEN and CDR2 is SYDVKM. The CDR3 DNA follows: TGTGCCAGCAGCCCCTTAATCGGAGGGAGCTATGGCTACACCTTC. Translation gives CASSPLIGGSYGYTF.

This chain joins TRBV4-3 and TRBJ1-2, with D unclear. V lost 1 base, J lost 4 bases, and 10 bases lay in between. This CDR3 contains 14 residues. Germline CDR1 and CDR2: LGHNA and YSLEER. CDR3 in DNA: TGCGCCAGCAGCCAAGCCGAAGGCGGCTATGGCTACACCTTC. Its protein product is CASSQAEGGYGYTF.

CDR3 sequence (DNA): TGTGCCAGCAGCTATTCGGATGGCTACACCTTC. Amino acid sequence: CASSYSDGYTF. This chain joins TRBV6-5 and TRBJ1-2; D remains unclear. V lost 6 bases and J 6 bases, leaving 8 bases between the germline ends. CDR1 and CDR2 (germline): MNHEY, SVGAGI. This CDR3 contains 11 residues.

The rearrangement links TRBV6-2 or TRBV6-3 to TRBJ1-1, with D perhaps matching TRBD1 (6 bases). The V end lost 6 bases, the J end lost 11 bases, and 25 bases lay between the germline ends. Germline assignment: CDR1 MNHEY and CDR2 SVGEGT. The CDR3 consists of 15 residues. The CDR3 coding sequence is TGTGCCAGCAGCACCCTGTCAACAGGGCTGATGGGGGCTTTCTTT. Amino acids: CASSTLSTGLMGAFF.

This chain joins TRBV5-1 and TRBJ2-1; D is perhaps TRBD2 (6 bases). The CDR3 spans 14 residues. CDR1 is SGHRS and CDR2 is YFSETQ in the germline V gene. Deletions cut 4 bases from V and 5 bases from J, with 13 bases between. CDR3 sequence reads: CASSAFPGDNEQFF. The DNA for the CDR3 is TGCGCCAGCAGCGCCTTCCCGGGAGACAATGAGCAGTTCTTC. Full variable domain (remainder filled in from reference TRBV5-1 and TRBJ2-1): KAGVTQTPRYLIKTRGQQVTLSCSPISGHRSVSWYQQTPGQGLQFLFEYFSETQRNKGNFPGRFSGRQFSNSRSEMNVSTLELGDSALYLCASSAFPGDNEQFFGPGTRLTVL.

The chain has TRBV14 and TRBJ1-1, with 7 bases matching TRBD1. Per germline, CDR1 SGHDN and CDR2 FVKESK. V shed 3 bases, J shed 2 bases, and the junction held 12 bases outside the gene matches. CDR3 length: 17 amino acids. The CDR3 sequence: CASSQAYRGGRNTEAFF. The CDR3 coding sequence is TGTGCCAGCAGCCAGGCTTACAGGGGAGGTCGCAACACTGAAGCTTTCTTT.

The J gene is TRBJ1-6, the V gene TRBV5-1, with 7 bases fitting TRBD1. The CDR3 covers 14 residues. The trim removed 3 bases at V and 13 bases at J, leaving 10 bases unmatched. Germline lookup yields CDR1 SGHRS and CDR2 YFSETQ. In nucleotides, the CDR3 is TGCGCCAGCAGCTGGGGACAGACTACCTCCCCCCTCCACTTT. This gives the protein CASSWGQTTSPLHF.

J is TRBJ2-2 and V is TRBV3-1 (or the pseudogene TRBV3-2); D is possibly TRBD1 (5 bases). V dropped 5 bases and J dropped 4 bases, with 11 bases sitting between them. Germline V lookup: CDR1 LGHDT, CDR2 YNNKEL (reference sequence). This CDR3 contains 14 residues. The CDR3 nucleotides are TGTGCCAGCAGCGCAGGGTTTGTCACCGGGGAGCTGTTTTTT. This translates into CASSAGFVTGELFF.

The chain is built from TRBV10-3 and TRBJ2-7; 11 bases align to TRBD1. This CDR3 comprises 15 residues. The germline CDR1 and CDR2 sequences are ENHRY and SYGVKD. The J segment lost 6 bases and the V segment lost 10 bases, leaving 14 bases of the junction unmatched. The CDR3 DNA follows: TGTGCCACTCACTCCCCGGGACAGGGGGGGGGCGAGCAGTACGTC. It encodes CATHSPGQGGGEQYV.

The V and J genes are TRBV2 and TRBJ2-5, with 7 bases identical to TRBD1. The CDR3 is made up of 14 amino acids. Germline V lookup: CDR1 SNHLY, CDR2 FYNNEI. Germline trimming cut 4 bases from V and 5 bases from J; bases unmatched to any gene: 7. In DNA, the CDR3 is TGTGCCAGCAGTGGCTACAGGGGTGGGGAGACCCAGTACTTC. This gives the protein CASSGYRGGETQYF. Full variable domain (outside the CDR3, taken from reference TRBV2 and TRBJ2-5): EPEVTQTPSHQVTQMGQEVILRCVPISNHLYFYWYRQILGQKVEFLVSFYNNEISEKSEIFDDQFSVERPDGSNFTLKIRSTKLEDSAMYFCASSGYRGGETQYFGPGTRLLVL.

The gene calls are TRBV7-3 and TRBJ1-2; D uncertain. The CDR3 spans 14 residues. CDR1 and CDR2 (germline): SGHTA, FQGTGA. Trimming left V 0 bases short and J 2 bases short, with 7 bases between. The CDR3 loop reads CASSLTGANYGYTF. The CDR3 nucleotides are TGTGCCAGCAGCTTAACAGGAGCAAACTATGGCTACACCTTC.

The DNA for the CDR3 is TGTGCCAGTAGTGCCCCCGGGACTCGGCCGGGCAATGAGCAGTTCTTC. Amino acid sequence: CASSAPGTRPGNEQFF. This chain links TRBV19 with TRBJ2-1; D is possibly TRBD2 (6 bases). Trimming removed 5 bases at V and 6 bases at J, with 20 bases between. The CDR3 consists of 16 residues. Germline-derived CDR1 and CDR2 are LNHDA and SQIVND (reference sequence).

Concerning this clone itself: A junction boundary mismatches the germline segment, possibly from a read error. CDR3 bases: TGTGCCAGCACCTTGCGTGACAGGGGAATCGGTGGCTACACCTTC. Its protein is CASTLRDRGIGGYTF. J is TRBJ1-2 and V is TRBV5-4; TRBD1 matches 8 bases. Germline CDR1 is SGHNT and CDR2 is YYREEE (reference sequence). The CDR3 runs to 15 residues. The full variable domain, completed using reference TRBV5-4 and TRBJ1-2, is ETGVTQSPTHLIKTRGQQVTLRCSSQSGHNTVSWYQQALGQGPQFIFQYYREEENGRGNFPPRFSGLQFPNYSSELNVNALELDDSALYLCASTLRDRGIGGYTFGSGTRLTVV.

This clone has a handful of counts. V gene TRBV3-1 (or the pseudogene TRBV3-2) combines with J gene TRBJ2-7; 8 bases fit TRBD2. V shed 1 base, J shed 5 bases, and the junction held 1 base outside the gene matches. This CDR3 region has 13 residues. The germline gives CDR1 LGHDT, CDR2 YNNKEL (reference sequence). The CDR3 nucleotides are TGTGCCAGCAGCCAAGTCGGGGGGGACGAGCAGTACGTC. It is translated as CASSQVGGDEQYV.

The rearrangement joins TRBV5-6 to TRBJ1-4; 7 bases align to TRBD1. This CDR3 is 15 amino acids long. The J segment lost 6 bases and the V segment lost 4 bases, leaving 9 bases of the junction unmatched. CDR1 and CDR2 from the germline V gene are SGHDT and YYEEEE. The CDR3 nucleotides read TGTGCCAGCAGCGCCTTTCGACAGGGTCATGAAAAACTGTTTTTT. Protein sequence: CASSAFRQGHEKLFF.

This clone was seen just once. The V call is TRBV4-2, the J call TRBJ1-3; possibly TRBD1 for D (6 bases). The V gene lost 3 bases and the J gene lost 1 base, with 13 bases spanning the gap. Looked up from germline, CDR1 is LGHNA and CDR2 is YNFKEQ. CDR3 size: 16 residues. The CDR3 reads CASSQGRGGSGNTIYF. In nucleotides, the CDR3 is TGTGCCAGCAGCCAGGGAAGGGGGGGTTCTGGAAACACCATATATTTT.

This clone was observed a single time. The chain is built from TRBV5-1 and TRBJ2-5; tentatively, D is TRBD1 (6 bases). The CDR3 contains 16 residues. CDR1 is SGHRS, CDR2 YFSETQ, per germline. V was trimmed by 2 bases and J by 2 bases, leaving 16 bases between them. CDR3 protein: CASSFFGSGEQETQYF. In DNA form, the CDR3 reads TGCGCCAGCAGCTTTTTCGGTTCAGGGGAACAAGAGACCCAGTACTTC.

The count of this clone is one. The CDR3 DNA reads TGTGCCAGCAGCTCCGGGACAGGGAACACCGGGGAGCTGTTTTTT. This gives the protein CASSSGTGNTGELFF. J is TRBJ2-2 and V is TRBV11-2; 8 positions match TRBD1. The length of the CDR3 is 15 residues. V gave up 4 bases and J gave up 1 base; unmatched junction bases: 2. Germline V gives CDR1 SGHAT, CDR2 FQNNGV.